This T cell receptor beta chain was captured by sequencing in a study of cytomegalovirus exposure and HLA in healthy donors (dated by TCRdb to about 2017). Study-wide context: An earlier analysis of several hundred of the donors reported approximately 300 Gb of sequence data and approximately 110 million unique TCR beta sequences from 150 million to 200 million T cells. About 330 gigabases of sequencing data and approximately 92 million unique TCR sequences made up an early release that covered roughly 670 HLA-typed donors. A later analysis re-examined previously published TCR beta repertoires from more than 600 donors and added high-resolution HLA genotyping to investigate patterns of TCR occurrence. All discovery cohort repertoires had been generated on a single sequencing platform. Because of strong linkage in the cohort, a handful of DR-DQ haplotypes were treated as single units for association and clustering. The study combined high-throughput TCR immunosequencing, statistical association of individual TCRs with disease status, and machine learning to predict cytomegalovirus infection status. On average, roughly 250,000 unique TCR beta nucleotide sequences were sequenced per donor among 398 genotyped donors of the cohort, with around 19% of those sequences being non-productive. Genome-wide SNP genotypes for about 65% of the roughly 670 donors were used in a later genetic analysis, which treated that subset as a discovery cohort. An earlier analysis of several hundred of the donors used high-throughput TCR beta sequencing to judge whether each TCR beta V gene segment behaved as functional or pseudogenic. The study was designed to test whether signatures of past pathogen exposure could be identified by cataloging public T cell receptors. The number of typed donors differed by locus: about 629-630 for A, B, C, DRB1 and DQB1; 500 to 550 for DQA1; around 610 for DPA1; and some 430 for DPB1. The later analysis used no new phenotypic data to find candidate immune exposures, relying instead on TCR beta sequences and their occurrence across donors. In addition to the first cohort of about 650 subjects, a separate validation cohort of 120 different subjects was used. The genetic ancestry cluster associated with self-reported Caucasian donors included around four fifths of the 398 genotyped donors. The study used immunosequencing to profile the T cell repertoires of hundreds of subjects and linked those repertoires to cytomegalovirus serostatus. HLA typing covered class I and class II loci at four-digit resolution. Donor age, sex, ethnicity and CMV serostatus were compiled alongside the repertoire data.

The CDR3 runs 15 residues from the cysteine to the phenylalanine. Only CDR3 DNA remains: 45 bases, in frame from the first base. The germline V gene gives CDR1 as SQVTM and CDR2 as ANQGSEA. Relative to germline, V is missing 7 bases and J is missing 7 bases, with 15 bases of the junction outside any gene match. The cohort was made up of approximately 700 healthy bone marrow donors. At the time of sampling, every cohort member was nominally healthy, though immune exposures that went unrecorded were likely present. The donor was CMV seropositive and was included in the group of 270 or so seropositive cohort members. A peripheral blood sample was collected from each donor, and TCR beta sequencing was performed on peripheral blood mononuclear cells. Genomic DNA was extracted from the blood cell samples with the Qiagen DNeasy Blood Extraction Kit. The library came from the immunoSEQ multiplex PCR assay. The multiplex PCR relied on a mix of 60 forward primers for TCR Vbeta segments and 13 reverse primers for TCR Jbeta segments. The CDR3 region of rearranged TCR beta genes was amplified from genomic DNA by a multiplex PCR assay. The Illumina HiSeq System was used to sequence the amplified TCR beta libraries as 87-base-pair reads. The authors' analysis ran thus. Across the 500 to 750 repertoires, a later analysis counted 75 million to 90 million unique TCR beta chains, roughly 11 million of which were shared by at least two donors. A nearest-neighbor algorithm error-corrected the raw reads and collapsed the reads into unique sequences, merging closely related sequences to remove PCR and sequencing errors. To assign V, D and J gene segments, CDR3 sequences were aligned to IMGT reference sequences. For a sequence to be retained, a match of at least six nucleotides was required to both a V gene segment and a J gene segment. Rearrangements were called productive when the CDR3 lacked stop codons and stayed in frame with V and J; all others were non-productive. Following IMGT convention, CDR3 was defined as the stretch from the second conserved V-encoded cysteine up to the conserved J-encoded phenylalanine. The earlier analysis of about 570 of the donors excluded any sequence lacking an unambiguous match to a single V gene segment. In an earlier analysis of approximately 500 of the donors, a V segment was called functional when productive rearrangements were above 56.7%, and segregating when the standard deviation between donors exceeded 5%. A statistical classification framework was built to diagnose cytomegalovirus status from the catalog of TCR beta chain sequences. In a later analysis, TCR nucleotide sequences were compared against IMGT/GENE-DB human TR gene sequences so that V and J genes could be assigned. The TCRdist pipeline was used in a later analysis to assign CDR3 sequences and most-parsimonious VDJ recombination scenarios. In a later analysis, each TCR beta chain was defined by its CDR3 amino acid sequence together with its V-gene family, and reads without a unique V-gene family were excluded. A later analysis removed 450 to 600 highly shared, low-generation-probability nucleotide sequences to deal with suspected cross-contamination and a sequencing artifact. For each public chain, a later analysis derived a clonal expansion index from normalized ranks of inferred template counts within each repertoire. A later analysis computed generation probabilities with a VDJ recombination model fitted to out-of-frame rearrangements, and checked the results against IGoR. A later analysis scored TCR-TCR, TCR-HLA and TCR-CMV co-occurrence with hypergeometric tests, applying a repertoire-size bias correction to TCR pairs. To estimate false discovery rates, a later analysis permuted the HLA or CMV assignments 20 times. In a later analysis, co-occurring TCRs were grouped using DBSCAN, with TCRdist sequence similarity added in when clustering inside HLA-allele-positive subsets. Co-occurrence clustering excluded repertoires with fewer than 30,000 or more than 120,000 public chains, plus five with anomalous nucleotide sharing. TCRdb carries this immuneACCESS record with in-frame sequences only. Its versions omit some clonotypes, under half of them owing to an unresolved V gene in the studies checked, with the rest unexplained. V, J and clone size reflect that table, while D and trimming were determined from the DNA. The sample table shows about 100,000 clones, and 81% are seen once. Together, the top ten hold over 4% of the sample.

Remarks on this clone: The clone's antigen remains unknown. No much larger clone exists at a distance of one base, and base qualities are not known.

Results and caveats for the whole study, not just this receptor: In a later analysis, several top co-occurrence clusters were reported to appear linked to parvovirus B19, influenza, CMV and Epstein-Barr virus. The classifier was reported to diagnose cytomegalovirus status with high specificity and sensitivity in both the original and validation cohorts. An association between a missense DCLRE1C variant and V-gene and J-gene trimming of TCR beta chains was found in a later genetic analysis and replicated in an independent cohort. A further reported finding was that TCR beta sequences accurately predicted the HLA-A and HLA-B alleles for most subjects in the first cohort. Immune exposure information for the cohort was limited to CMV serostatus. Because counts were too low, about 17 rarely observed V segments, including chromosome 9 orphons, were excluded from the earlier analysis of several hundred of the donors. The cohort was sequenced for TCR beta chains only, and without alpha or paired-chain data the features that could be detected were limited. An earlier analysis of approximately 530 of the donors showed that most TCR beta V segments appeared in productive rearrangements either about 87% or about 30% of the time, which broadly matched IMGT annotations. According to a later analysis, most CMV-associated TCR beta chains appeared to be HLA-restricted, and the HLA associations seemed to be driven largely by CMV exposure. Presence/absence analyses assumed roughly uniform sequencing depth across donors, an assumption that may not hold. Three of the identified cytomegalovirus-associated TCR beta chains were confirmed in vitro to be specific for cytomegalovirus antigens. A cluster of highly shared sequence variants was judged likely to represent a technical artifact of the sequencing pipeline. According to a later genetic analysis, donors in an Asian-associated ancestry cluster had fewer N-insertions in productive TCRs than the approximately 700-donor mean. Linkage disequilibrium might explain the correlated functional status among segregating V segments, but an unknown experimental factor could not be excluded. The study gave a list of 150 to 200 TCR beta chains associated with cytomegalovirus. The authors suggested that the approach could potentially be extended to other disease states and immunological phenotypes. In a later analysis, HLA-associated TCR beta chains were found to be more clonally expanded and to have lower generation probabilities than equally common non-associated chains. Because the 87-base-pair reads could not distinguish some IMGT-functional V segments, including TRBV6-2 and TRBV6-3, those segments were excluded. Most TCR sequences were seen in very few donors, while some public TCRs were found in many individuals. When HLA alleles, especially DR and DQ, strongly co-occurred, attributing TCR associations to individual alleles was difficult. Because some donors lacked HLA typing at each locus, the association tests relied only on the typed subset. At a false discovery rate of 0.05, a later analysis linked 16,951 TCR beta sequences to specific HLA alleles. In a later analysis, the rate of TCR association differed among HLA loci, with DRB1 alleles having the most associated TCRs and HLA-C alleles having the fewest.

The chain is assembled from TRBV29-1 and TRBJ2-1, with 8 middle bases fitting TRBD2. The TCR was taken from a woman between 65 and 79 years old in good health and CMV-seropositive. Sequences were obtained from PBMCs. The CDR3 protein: CSARGPSGSYNEQFF. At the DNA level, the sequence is TGCAGCGCCAGGGGCCCAAGCGGGAGTTATAATGAGCAGTTCTTC.